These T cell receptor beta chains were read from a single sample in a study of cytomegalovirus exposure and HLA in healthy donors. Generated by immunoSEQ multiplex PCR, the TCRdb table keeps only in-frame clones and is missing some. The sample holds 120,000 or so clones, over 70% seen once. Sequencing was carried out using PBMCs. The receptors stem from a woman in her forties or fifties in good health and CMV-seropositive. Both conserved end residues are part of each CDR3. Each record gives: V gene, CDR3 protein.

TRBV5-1 CASSLQALNTEAFF
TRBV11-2 CASSVRGFTNEKLFF
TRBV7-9 CSSSPGVLGNQPQHF
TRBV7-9 CASSLGQGAHTQYF
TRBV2 CASSRGHDRQETQYF
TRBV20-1 CSARDLNEQFF
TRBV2 CASSTRTGYQPQHF
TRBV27 CASRPQGAVYEQYF
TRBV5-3 CARSTNPGLAGLTDTQYF
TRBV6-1 CASSEGPGLNSPLHF
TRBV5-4 CASSLPRSGGYTF
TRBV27 CASSLGASSGNTIYF
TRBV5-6 CASSETGGQPQHF
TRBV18 CASSPGQGHEKLFF
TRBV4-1 CASSQDSGTGLVYEQYF
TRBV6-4 CASSTQGGQPQHF
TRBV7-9 CASSPDRGLAPYEQYF
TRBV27 CASSLSGMRETQYF
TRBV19 CASSTGTAGYEQYF